Only a few counts were recorded for the clone carrying this T cell receptor (beta chain). This entry comes from a study of technical replicates of blood from several donors. Data came from immunoSEQ multiplex PCR; TCRdb stores just in-frame clones and leaves some out. Of around 50,000 clones in the sample, 80% to 95% were seen once. V gave up 1 base and J gave up 8 bases; unmatched junction bases: 14. CDR1 SGHNT and CDR2 YENEEA come from the germline V gene. CDR3 length: 17 residues. The rearrangement links TRBV11-3 to TRBJ1-3, with 7 bases lining up with TRBD1. This TCR derives from a human donor in good health. Some clones in this sample may be carry-over from other donors' samples. Sequenced: PBMCs. CDR3 in amino acids: CASSLGEPGQAADTIYF. In nucleotides, the CDR3 is TGTGCCAGCAGCTTAGGGGAACCCGGACAGGCAGCGGACACCATATATTTT. The variable domain in full, with the rest retrieved from reference TRBV11-3 and TRBJ1-3, is EAGVVQSPRYKIIEKKQPVAFWCNPISGHNTLYWYLQNLGQGPELLIRYENEEAVDDSQLPKDRFSAERLKGVDSTLKIQPAELGDSAVYLCASSLGEPGQAADTIYFGEGSWLTVV.